Shown below are 27 T cell receptor beta chains from a single sample sequenced in a study of CD8 T cells in ankylosing spondylitis. TCRdb re-derived calls from the 5' RACE reads in MiXCR, one entry per CDR3 protein. Of 250,000 or so distinct CDR3 sequences listed, 20% to 30% are singletons. The sequenced sample consisted of blood, either unsorted or a sorted T cell fraction (not recorded which). Source of these receptors: a male donor with ankylosing spondylitis or in good health (not recorded which).

This rearrangement joins TRBV6-5 to TRBJ1-1; D is perhaps TRBD1 (5 bases). Per the germline V gene, CDR1 is MNHEY and CDR2 is SVGAGI. Trimming took 2 bases from V and 7 from J, leaving 14 bases between them. The CDR3 has 14 amino acids. CDR3 DNA: TGTGCCAGCAGTTACGGGGGTGGGGTTGATGAAGCTTTCTTT. Residues: CASSYGGGVDEAFF.

The chain links TRBV20-1 to TRBJ1-4; D unclear. The CDR3 loop spans 13 amino acids. V gave up 3 bases and J gave up 8 bases, with 13 bases separating them. Germline values: CDR1 DFQATT, CDR2 SNEGSKA (reference sequence). Here the CDR3 DNA reads TGCAGTGCTAGGGGTTCGGATGGGGAAAAACTGTTTTTT. Its translation is CSARGSDGEKLFF.

The sample holds many counts of this clonotype. The chain combines TRBV20-1 with TRBJ1-5; D gene uncertain. V lost 3 bases, J lost 3 bases, and 6 bases lay in between. Germline CDR1 is DFQATT and CDR2 is SNEGSKA (reference sequence). This CDR3 contains 12 residues. The CDR3 is CSASRLNQPQHF. CDR3 sequence (DNA): TGCAGTGCTAGCAGACTCAATCAGCCCCAGCATTTT.

At least ten counts were recorded for this clonotype. The rearrangement links TRBV7-9 to TRBJ2-2, with 8 positions matching TRBD1. The CDR3 is 14 residues long. V gave up 3 bases and J gave up 6 bases; unmatched junction bases: 3. CDR1 is SEHNR, CDR2 FQNEAQ, per germline (reference sequence). For the CDR3, the DNA is TGTGCCAGCAGCTTCGCAGGGGGCCCCGGGGAGCTGTTTTTT. It codes for CASSFAGGPGELFF.

At least ten counts were recorded for this clonotype. This chain links TRBV6-6 with TRBJ2-5; D may be TRBD1 or TRBD2 (5 bases each). The CDR3 contains 17 residues. The V gene's germline CDR1 is MNHNY and CDR2 SVGAGI (reference sequence). Deletions cut 5 bases from V and 8 bases from J, with 27 bases between. The DNA for the CDR3 is TGTGCCAGCAGTCTAAATCAGGGTTTTGGTCCCGGGGAAACCCAGTACTTC. Residues: CASSLNQGFGPGETQYF.

This clonotype came up many times. The V and J genes are TRBV7-9 and TRBJ1-2, with D hard to call. V was pared by 4 bases and J by 3 bases, with 12 bases between. Germline assignment: CDR1 SEHNR and CDR2 FQNEAQ (reference sequence). The CDR3 is made up of 14 amino acids. The CDR3 sequence is CASSSKYDDYGYTF. CDR3 DNA sequence: TGTGCCAGCAGCTCAAAATACGATGACTATGGCTACACCTTC.

This clonotype occurred many times. The chain joins TRBV20-1 to TRBJ2-5; 12 nucleotides align to TRBD2. Germline V gene data show CDR1 as DFQATT and CDR2 as SNEGSKA (reference sequence). Germline trimming cut 7 bases from V and 4 bases from J; bases unmatched to any gene: 4. The CDR3 has 13 residues. In DNA form, the CDR3 reads TGCAGTGTCCTAGCGGGGGGGGGAGAGACCCAGTACTTC. This encodes CSVLAGGGETQYF.

The chain couples TRBV20-1 to TRBJ2-7; D is possibly TRBD1 (6 bases). The length of the CDR3 is 15 residues. V was cut by 3 bases and J by 3 bases, with 18 bases left in between. Germline CDR1 DFQATT, CDR2 SNEGSKA (reference sequence). DNA for the CDR3: TGCAGTGCTAGGTCAGCTCGGGACATAATCTACGAGCAGTACTTC. This codes for CSARSARDIIYEQYF.

V and J are TRBV12-3 or TRBV12-4 and TRBJ2-7; D remains unclear. Trimming left V 1 base short and J 4 bases short, with 14 bases between. The CDR3 runs 15 residues. For the CDR3, the DNA is TGTGCCAGCAGTTTAGGGCAGCCTCCTACGTACGAGCAGTACTTC. It yields the protein CASSLGQPPTYEQYF.

In this sample, this clonotype turned up a few times. V is TRBV7-2 and J is TRBJ2-4; D assignment may be TRBD1 or TRBD2 (5 bases each). Trimming took 0 bases from V and 6 from J, leaving 9 bases between them. This CDR3 is 14 amino acids long. The germline gives CDR1 SGHTA, CDR2 FQGNSA. The CDR3 sequence is CASSLASGTNIQYF. The DNA of the CDR3 is TGTGCCAGCAGCTTAGCGTCCGGGACAAACATTCAGTACTTC.

This clonotype was recorded many times. The rearrangement uses TRBV20-1 and TRBJ2-1; 11 nucleotides align to TRBD2. V lost 5 bases, J lost 4 bases, and 7 bases stayed unmatched. Germline V CDR1 and CDR2: DFQATT, SNEGSKA (reference sequence). CDR3 length equals 15 residues. CDR3 protein: CSAERIAGGYNEQFF. CDR3 nucleotide sequence: TGCAGTGCTGAACGAATAGCGGGGGGGTACAATGAGCAGTTCTTC.

There are a few counts of this clonotype. The rearrangement joins TRBV20-1 to TRBJ1-6; D unresolved. The CDR3 runs to 13 residues. V lost 0 bases and J 5 bases, leaving 5 bases between the germline ends. Germline CDR1 is DFQATT and CDR2 is SNEGSKA (reference sequence). The CDR3 DNA sequence: TGCAGTGCTAGAGACCTCGATAATTCACCCCTCCACTTT. Residues: CSARDLDNSPLHF.

The rearrangement links TRBV12-3 or TRBV12-4 to TRBJ2-7, with D perhaps matching TRBD2 (6 bases). Trimming removed 6 bases from V and 2 bases from J, with 14 bases in between. The CDR3 consists of 14 residues. In nucleotides, the CDR3 is TGTGCCAGCAGCGATGGGGGGTTAGCCTACGAGCAGTACTTC. As protein: CASSDGGLAYEQYF.

This clonotype was recorded at least ten times. The J gene is TRBJ2-1, the V gene TRBV5-1; tentative D call: TRBD2 (5 bases). Germline V gene sequence: CDR1 SGHRS, CDR2 YFSETQ. Between the trimmed V and J ends, which lost 4 bases and 6 bases, there was a span of 11 bases. This CDR3 region has 13 residues. Here the CDR3 DNA reads TGCGCCAGCAGCGGGGATCGGGGCAATGAGCAGTTCTTC. Its translation: CASSGDRGNEQFF.

V and J are TRBV24-1 and TRBJ2-1; 9 bases fit TRBD1. Germline V gene data show CDR1 as KGHDR and CDR2 as SFDVKD. V was pared by 7 bases and J by 0 bases, with 3 bases of the junction left unmatched. The CDR3 sequence is 15 residues long. The CDR3 coding sequence is TGTGCCACCAGAGGACAGGGGAGCTCCTACAATGAGCAGTTCTTC. It is translated as CATRGQGSSYNEQFF.

The table lists this clonotype with a few counts. V and J are TRBV6-1 and TRBJ1-6, with D perhaps TRBD1 (5 bases). This CDR3 contains 14 residues. V was trimmed by 5 bases and J by 6 bases, leaving 11 bases between them. Per germline, CDR1 MNHNS and CDR2 SASEGT. The CDR3 spells CASSQRGTNSPLHF. The CDR3 coding sequence is TGTGCCAGCAGTCAGCGGGGCACTAATTCACCCCTCCACTTT.

The rearrangement uses TRBV20-1 and TRBJ2-3; 12 nucleotides align to TRBD2. From germline, CDR1 is DFQATT and CDR2 SNEGSKA (reference sequence). This CDR3 has 15 amino acids. Losses at the gene ends were 3 bases for V and 1 base for J; bases not matched to a gene: 2. The CDR3 region has the DNA TGCAGTGCTAGCCCTAGCGGGGGGGGCACAGATACGCAGTATTTT. Amino acid sequence: CSASPSGGGTDTQYF.

The rearrangement joins TRBV12-3 or TRBV12-4 to TRBJ2-6; 9 bases line up with TRBD1. There are 17 residues in the CDR3. The V and J ends lost 6 bases and 2 bases, in that order; junction bases with no gene match: 8. CDR3 in DNA: TGTGCCAGCAGCTACACAGGGGGCAACCCTGGGGCCAACGTCCTGACTTTC. Its protein product is CASSYTGGNPGANVLTF.

This clonotype appeared many times. The J gene is TRBJ2-7, the V gene TRBV20-1, with 7 bases identical to TRBD2. Per the germline V gene, CDR1 is DFQATT and CDR2 is SNEGSKA (reference sequence). There are 15 residues in the CDR3. The V segment lost 3 bases and the J segment 4 bases; nucleotides outside the gene matches: 12. CDR3 DNA: TGCAGTGCTAGCCCTATTTTCGGGGGAGGGTACGAGCAGTACTTC. This gives the protein CSASPIFGGGYEQYF.

The V gene is TRBV12-3 or TRBV12-4, the J gene TRBJ2-1; the match to TRBD1 covers 7 bases. The J segment lost 4 bases and the V segment lost 6 bases, leaving 9 bases of the junction unmatched. The CDR3 contains 15 residues. Written as DNA, the CDR3 is TGTGCCAGCAGCCCCGACAGGGATGATTACAATGAGCAGTTCTTC. Translating gives CASSPDRDDYNEQFF.

Ten or more counts support this clonotype. The chain recombines TRBV9 with TRBJ2-7; 8 nucleotides line up with TRBD1. Trimming removed 0 bases from V and 0 bases from J; junction bases left unmatched: 5. Looked up from germline, CDR1 is SGDLS and CDR2 is YYNGEE. This CDR3 is built from 16 residues. This CDR3 is CASSVGLTGASYEQYF. For the CDR3, the DNA is TGTGCCAGCAGCGTAGGGTTGACAGGGGCCTCCTACGAGCAGTACTTC.

The chain recombines TRBV29-1 with TRBJ2-5; 9 nucleotides agree with TRBD1. V was pared by 6 bases and J by 4 bases, with 9 bases of the junction left unmatched. The CDR3 runs to 14 residues. Germline loops: CDR1 SQVTM, CDR2 ANQGSEA. CDR3 nucleotides: TGCAGCGTGTTAAGGACAGGGGTTCCAGAGACCCAGTACTTC. This translates into CSVLRTGVPETQYF.

The chain carries TRBV2 and TRBJ2-3; TRBD2 agrees at 7 bases. The CDR3 extends over 14 amino acids. After removal of 11 bases from V and 0 bases from J, the junction contained 8 bases not matched to a gene. Germline CDR1 and CDR2: SNHLY and FYNNEI. In nucleotides, the CDR3 is TGTGCCTGCCAGCGGGGAACTAGCACAGATACGCAGTATTTT. Translated, it gives CACQRGTSTDTQYF.

This clonotype has ten or more counts. The gene calls are TRBV12-3 or TRBV12-4 and TRBJ2-5; 7 bases align to TRBD1. The CDR3 is 12 amino acids. V was clipped by 6 bases and J by 4 bases; unmatched bases: 2. Written as DNA, the CDR3 is TGTGCCAGCAGCCGGGACAGAGAGACCCAGTACTTC. It yields the protein CASSRDRETQYF.

This clonotype was detected only a few times. The J gene is TRBJ2-3, the V gene TRBV29-1, with 7 bases aligning to TRBD2. CDR1 and CDR2 (germline): SQVTM, ANQGSEA. CDR3 length equals 15 residues. Trimming at V came to 5 bases and at J to 6 bases, leaving 14 bases not matched to a gene. The CDR3 DNA reads TGCAGCGTTCGGGGGGTTGCTAGTTGGTCCGATACGCAGTATTTT. This encodes CSVRGVASWSDTQYF.

Note on this clonotype: An end of the junction does not agree with germline; a read error may underlie this. This chain uses TRBV12-3 or TRBV12-4 with TRBJ2-5, with D perhaps matching TRBD2 (6 bases). CDR3 length: 18 amino acids. CDR3 protein: CAISLGRNPGYGIETQYF. For the CDR3, the DNA is TGTGCCATCAGTTTAGGGAGGAACCCGGGATACGGAATAGAGACCCAGTACTTC.

At least ten counts were recorded for this clonotype. The V and J genes are TRBV12-3 or TRBV12-4 and TRBJ1-5; unclear D gene. Between the trimmed V and J ends, which lost 7 bases and 1 base, there was a span of 11 bases. The CDR3 totals 14 residues. CDR3 DNA: TGTGCCAGCATCCTGGCGGGGAGCAATCAGCCCCAGCATTTT. Translating it yields CASILAGSNQPQHF.